Shown below are 2 T cell receptor beta chains from a single sample sequenced in a study of spatial heterogeneity in lung cancer. Time point indicated: blood at routine non-recurrence follow-up after resection. One entry per CDR3 protein, called by TCRdb with MiXCR from the 5' RACE reads. The table shows about 29,000 distinct CDR3 sequences, with less than 11% occurring only once. The sequencing used PBMCs, collected at follow-up. The receptor set was obtained from a female donor with early-stage non-small cell lung cancer.

There are many counts of this clonotype. This chain links TRBV6-5 with TRBJ2-3; no firm D call. Trimming left V 0 bases short and J 5 bases short, with 6 bases between. The CDR3 extends over 13 amino acids. CDR1 MNHEY and CDR2 SVGAGI come from the germline V gene. The CDR3: CASSYSELDTQYF. CDR3 bases: TGTGCCAGCAGTTACTCAGAGTTAGATACGCAGTATTTT.

At least ten counts were recorded for this clonotype. The J gene is TRBJ2-3, the V gene TRBV7-2; 10 bases agree with TRBD1. This CDR3 comprises 16 residues. V was clipped by 2 bases and J by 5 bases; unmatched bases: 7. The germline V gene encodes CDR1 SGHTA and CDR2 FQGNSA. CDR3 nucleotides: TGTGCCAGCAGCTTAATCGGGACAGGGGCCCAAGATACGCAGTATTTT. Residues: CASSLIGTGAQDTQYF.